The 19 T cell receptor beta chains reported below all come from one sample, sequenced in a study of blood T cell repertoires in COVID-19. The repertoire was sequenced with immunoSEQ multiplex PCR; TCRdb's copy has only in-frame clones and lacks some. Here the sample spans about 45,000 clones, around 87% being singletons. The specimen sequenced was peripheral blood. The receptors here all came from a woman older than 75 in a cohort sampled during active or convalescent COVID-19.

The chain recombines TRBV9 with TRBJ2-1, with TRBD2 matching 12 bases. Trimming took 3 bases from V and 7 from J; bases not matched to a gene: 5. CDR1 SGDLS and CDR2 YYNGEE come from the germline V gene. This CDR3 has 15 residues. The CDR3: CASSARLAGDNEQFF. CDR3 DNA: TGTGCCAGCAGCGCCAGACTAGCGGGGGATAATGAGCAGTTCTTC.

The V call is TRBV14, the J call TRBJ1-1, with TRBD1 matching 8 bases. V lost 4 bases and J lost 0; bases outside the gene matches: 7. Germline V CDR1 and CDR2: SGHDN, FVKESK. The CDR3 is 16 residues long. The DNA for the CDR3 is TGTGCCAGCAGCCCCCTCCGGGACAGGATGAACACTGAAGCTTTCTTT. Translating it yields CASSPLRDRMNTEAFF. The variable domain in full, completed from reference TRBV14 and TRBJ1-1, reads EAGVTQFPSHSVIEKGQTVTLRCDPISGHDNLYWYRRVMGKEIKFLLHFVKESKQDESGMPNNRFLAERTGGTYSTLKVQPAELEDSGVYFCASSPLRDRMNTEAFFGQGTRLTVV.

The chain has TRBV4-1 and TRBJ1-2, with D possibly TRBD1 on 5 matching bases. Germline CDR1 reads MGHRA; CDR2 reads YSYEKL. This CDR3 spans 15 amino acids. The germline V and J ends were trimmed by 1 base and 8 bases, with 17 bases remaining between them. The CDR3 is CASSQGLPGLGGYTF. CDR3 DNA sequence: TGCGCCAGCAGCCAAGGGCTCCCAGGGCTGGGCGGCTACACCTTC.

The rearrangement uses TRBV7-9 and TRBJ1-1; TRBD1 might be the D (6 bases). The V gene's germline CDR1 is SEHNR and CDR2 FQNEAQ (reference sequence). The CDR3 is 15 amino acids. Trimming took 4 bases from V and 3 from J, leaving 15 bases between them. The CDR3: CASSYRTAVDTEAFF. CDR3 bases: TGTGCCAGCAGCTACCGGACAGCCGTAGACACTGAAGCTTTCTTT.

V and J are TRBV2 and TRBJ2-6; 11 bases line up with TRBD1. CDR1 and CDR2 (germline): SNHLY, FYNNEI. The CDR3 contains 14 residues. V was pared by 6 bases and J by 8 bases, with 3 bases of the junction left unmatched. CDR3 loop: CASSGTGGTNVLTF. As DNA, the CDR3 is TGTGCCAGCAGCGGGACAGGGGGAACCAACGTCCTGACTTTC.

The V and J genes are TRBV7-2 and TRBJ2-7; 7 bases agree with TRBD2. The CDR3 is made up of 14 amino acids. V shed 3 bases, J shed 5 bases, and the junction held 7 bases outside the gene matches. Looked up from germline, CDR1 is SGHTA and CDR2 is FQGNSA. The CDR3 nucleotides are TGTGCCAGCAGCTTTGGGGGAGGGGCAAACGAGCAGTACTTC. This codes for CASSFGGGANEQYF.

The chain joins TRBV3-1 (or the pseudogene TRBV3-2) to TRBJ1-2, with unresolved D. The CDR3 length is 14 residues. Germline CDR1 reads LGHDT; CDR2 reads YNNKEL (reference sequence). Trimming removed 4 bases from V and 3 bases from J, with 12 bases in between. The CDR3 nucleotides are TGTGCCAGCAGCCCCAATAGTCGAGACTATGGCTACACCTTC. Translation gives CASSPNSRDYGYTF.

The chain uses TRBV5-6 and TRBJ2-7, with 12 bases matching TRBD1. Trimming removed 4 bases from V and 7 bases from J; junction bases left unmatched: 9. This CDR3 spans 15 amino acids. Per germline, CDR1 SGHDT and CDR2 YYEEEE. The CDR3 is CASSAGTGGGIEQYF. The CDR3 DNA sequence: TGTGCCAGCAGCGCCGGGACAGGGGGCGGGATTGAGCAGTACTTC. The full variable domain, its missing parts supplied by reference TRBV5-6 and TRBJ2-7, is DAGVTQSPTHLIKTRGQQVTLRCSPKSGHDTVSWYQQALGQGPQFIFQYYEEEERQRGNFPDRFSGHQFPNYSSELNVNALLLGDSALYLCASSAGTGGGIEQYFGPGTRLTVT.

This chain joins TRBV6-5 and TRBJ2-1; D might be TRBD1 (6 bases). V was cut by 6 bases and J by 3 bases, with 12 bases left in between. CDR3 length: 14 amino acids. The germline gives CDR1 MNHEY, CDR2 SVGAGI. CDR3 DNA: TGTGCCAGCAGCCCCAGGGGCCTCTACAATGAGCAGTTCTTC. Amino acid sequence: CASSPRGLYNEQFF.

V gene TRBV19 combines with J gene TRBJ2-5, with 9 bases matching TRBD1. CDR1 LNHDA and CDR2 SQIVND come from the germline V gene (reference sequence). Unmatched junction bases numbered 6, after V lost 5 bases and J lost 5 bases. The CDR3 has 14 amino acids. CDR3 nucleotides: TGTGCCAGTAGTCGACAGGGGGGGAGGGAGACCCAGTACTTC. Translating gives CASSRQGGRETQYF. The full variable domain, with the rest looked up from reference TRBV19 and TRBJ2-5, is DGGITQSPKYLFRKEGQNVTLSCEQNLNHDAMYWYRQDPGQGLRLIYYSQIVNDFQKGDIAEGYSVSREKKESFPLTVTSAQKNPTAFYLCASSRQGGRETQYFGPGTRLLVL.

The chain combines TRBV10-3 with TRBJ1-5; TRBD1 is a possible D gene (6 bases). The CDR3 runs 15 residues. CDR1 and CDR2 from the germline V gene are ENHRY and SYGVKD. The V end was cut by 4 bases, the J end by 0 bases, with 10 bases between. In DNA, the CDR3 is TGTGCCATCAGTGGTCACAGGGATAGCAATCAGCCCCAGCATTTT. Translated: CAISGHRDSNQPQHF.

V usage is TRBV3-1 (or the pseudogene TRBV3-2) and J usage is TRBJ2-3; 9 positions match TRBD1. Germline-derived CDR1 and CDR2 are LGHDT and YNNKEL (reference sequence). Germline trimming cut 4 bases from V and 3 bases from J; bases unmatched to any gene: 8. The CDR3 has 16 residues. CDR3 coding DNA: TGTGCCAGCAGCCGGGCCGGGACAGGGTATACAGATACGCAGTATTTT. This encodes CASSRAGTGYTDTQYF.

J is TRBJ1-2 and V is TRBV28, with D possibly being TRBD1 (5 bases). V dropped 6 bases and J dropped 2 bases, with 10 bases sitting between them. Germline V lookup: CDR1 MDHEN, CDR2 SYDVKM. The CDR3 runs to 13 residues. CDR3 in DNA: TGTGCCAGCAGCCCGGGGGGGAACTATGGCTACACCTTC. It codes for CASSPGGNYGYTF.

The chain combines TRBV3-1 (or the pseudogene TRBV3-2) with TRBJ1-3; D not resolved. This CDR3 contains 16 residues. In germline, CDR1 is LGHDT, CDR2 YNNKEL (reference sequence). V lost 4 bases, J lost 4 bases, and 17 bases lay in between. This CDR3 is CASSPNTPAGGNTIYF. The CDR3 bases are TGTGCCAGCAGCCCCAACACCCCGGCGGGGGGAAACACCATATATTTT.

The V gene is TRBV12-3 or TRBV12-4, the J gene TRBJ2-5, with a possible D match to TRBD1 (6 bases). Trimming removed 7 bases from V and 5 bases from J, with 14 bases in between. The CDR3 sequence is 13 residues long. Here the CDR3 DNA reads TGTGCCAGCAACGTGGGGGCATCCGAGACCCAGTACTTC. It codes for CASNVGASETQYF.

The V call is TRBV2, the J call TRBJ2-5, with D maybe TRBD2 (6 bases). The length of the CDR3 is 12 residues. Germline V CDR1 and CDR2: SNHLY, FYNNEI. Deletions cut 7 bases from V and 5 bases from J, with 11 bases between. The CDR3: CASTGAGETQYF. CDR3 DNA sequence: TGTGCCAGCACTGGGGCGGGGGAGACCCAGTACTTC.

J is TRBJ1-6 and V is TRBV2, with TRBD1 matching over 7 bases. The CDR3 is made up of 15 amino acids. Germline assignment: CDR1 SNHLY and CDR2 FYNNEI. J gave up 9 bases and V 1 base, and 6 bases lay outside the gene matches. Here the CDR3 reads CASSEDAGGSSPLHF. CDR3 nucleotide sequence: TGTGCCAGCAGTGAAGATGCAGGGGGGAGTTCACCCCTCCACTTT.

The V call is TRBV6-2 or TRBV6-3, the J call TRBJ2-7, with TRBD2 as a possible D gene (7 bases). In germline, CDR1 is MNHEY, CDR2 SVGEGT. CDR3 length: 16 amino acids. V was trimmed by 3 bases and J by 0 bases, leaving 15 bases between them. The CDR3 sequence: CASSYGTSSGSYEQYF. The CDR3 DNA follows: TGTGCCAGCAGTTATGGGACATCTAGCGGCTCCTACGAGCAGTACTTC.

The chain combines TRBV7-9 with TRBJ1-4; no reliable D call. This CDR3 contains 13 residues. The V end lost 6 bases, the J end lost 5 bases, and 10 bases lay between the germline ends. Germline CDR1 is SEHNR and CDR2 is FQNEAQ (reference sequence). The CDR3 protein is CASSSHKNEKLFF. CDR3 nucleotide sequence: TGTGCCAGCAGTTCACACAAGAATGAAAAACTGTTTTTT. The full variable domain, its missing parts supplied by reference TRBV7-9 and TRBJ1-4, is DTGVSQNPRHKITKRGQNVTFRCDPISEHNRLYWYRQTLGQGPEFLTYFQNEAQLEKSRLLSDRFSAERPKGSFSTLEIQRTEQGDSAMYLCASSSHKNEKLFFGSGTQLSVL.